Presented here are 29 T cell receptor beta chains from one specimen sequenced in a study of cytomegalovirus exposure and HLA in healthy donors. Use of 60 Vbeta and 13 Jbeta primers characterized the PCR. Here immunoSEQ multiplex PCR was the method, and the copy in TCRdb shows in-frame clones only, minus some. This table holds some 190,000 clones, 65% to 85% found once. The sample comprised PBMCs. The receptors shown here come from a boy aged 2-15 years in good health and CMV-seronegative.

The CDR3 nucleotides are TGTGCCAGCAGCCCTCGGGGTGGACTTAGCGCTTTCTTT. It is translated as CASSPRGGLSAFF. The chain employs TRBV21-1 and TRBJ1-1. TRBV21-1 is recorded as a pseudogene. The CDR3 is made up of 13 amino acids.

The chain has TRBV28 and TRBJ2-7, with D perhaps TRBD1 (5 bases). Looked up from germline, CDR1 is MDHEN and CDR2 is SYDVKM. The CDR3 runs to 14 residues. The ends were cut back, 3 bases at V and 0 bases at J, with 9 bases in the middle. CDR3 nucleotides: TGTGCCAGCAGTTTTCGACAGCCCTCCTACGAGCAGTACTTC. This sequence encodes CASSFRQPSYEQYF.

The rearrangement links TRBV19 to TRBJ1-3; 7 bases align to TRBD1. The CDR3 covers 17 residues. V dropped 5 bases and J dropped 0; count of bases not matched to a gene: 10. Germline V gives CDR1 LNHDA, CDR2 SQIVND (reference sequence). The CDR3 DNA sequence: TGTGCCAGTAGTCTCCAGACAGGGTACCACTCTGGAAACACCATATATTTT. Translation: CASSLQTGYHSGNTIYF.

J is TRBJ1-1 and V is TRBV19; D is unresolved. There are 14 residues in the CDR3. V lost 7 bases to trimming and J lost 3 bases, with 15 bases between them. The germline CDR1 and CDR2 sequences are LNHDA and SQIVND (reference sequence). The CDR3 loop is CASTWETWDTEAFF. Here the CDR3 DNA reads TGTGCCAGTACTTGGGAGACTTGGGACACTGAAGCTTTCTTT.

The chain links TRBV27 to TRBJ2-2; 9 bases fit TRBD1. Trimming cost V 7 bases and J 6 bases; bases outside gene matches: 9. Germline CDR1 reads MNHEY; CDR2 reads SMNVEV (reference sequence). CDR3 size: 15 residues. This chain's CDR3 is CASNRDRASSGELFF. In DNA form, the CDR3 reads TGTGCCAGCAACCGGGACAGGGCATCGTCCGGGGAGCTGTTTTTT.

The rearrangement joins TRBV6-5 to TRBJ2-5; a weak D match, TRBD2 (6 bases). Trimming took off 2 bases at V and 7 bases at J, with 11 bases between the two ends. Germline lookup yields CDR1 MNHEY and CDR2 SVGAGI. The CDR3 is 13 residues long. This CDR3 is CASSYRTGGTQYF. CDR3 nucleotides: TGTGCCAGCAGTTACCGGACCGGGGGGACCCAGTACTTC.

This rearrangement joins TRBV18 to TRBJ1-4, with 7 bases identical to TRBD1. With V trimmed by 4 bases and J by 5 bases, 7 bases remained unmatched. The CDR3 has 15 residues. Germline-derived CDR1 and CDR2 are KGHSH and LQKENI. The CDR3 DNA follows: TGTGCCAGCTCACTCTCAGGAGGGGGCAATGAAAAACTGTTTTTT. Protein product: CASSLSGGGNEKLFF.

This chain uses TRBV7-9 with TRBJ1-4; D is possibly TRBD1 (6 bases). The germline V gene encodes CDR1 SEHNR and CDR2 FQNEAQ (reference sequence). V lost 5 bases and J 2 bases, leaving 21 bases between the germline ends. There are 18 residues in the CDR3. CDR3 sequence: CASSKSLGAGVTNEKLFF. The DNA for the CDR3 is TGTGCCAGCAGCAAATCTCTAGGGGCAGGGGTTACTAATGAAAAACTGTTTTTT.

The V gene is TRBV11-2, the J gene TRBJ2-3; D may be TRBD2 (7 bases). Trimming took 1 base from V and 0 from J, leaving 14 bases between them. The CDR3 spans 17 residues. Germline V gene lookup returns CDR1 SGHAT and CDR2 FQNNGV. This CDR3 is CASSLVWGGPSTDTQYF. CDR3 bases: TGTGCCAGCAGCTTAGTGTGGGGGGGCCCTAGCACAGATACGCAGTATTTT.

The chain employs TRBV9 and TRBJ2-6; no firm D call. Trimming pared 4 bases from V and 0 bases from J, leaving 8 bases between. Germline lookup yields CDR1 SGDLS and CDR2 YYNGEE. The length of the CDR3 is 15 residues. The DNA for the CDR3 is TGTGCCAGCAGCTCCCTGTCCTCTGGGGCCAACGTCCTGACTTTC. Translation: CASSSLSSGANVLTF.

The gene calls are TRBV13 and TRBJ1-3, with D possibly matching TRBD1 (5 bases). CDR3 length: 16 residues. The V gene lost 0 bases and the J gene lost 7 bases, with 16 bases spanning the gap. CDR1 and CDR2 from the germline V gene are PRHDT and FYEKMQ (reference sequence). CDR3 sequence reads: CASSLGSATSGNTIYF. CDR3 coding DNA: TGTGCCAGCAGCTTAGGTTCGGCCACTTCAGGGAACACCATATATTTT.

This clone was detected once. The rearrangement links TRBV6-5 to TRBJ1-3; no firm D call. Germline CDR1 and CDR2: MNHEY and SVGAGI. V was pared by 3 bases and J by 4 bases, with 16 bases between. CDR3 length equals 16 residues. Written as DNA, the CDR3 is TGTGCCAGCAGTTATGGGGATCCGGGGATCGGAAACACCATATATTTT. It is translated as CASSYGDPGIGNTIYF.

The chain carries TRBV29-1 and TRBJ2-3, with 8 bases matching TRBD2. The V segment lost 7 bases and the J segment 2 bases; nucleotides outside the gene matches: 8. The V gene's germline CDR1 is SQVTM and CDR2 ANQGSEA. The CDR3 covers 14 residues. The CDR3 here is CSGNLGLVTDTQYF. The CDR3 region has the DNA TGCAGCGGTAACCTGGGACTAGTCACAGATACGCAGTATTTT.

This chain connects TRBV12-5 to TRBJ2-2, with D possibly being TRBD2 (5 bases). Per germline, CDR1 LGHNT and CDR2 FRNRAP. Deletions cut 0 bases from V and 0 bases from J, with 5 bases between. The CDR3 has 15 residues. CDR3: CASGLVAANTGELFF. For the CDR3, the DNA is TGTGCTAGTGGTTTGGTAGCGGCGAACACCGGGGAGCTGTTTTTT.

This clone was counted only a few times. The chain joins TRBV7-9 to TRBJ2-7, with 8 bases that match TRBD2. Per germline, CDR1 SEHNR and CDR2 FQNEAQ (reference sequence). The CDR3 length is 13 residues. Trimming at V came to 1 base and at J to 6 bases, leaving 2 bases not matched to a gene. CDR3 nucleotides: TGTGCCAGCAGCTTAGACGGGAGGGGCGAGCAGTACTTC. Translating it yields CASSLDGRGEQYF.

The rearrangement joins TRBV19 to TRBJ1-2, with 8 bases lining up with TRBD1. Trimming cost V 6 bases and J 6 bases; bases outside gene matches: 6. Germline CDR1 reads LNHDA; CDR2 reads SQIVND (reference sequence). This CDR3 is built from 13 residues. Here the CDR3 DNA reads TGTGCCAGTAGCCCGAGGACAGGGCATGGCTACACCTTC. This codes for CASSPRTGHGYTF.

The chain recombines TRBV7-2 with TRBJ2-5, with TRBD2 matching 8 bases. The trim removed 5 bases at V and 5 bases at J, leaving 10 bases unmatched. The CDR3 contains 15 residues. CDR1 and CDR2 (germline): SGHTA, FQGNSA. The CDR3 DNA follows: TGTGCCAGCAGCCCCGGTCGGGGGGGCTGGGAGACCCAGTACTTC. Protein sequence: CASSPGRGGWETQYF.

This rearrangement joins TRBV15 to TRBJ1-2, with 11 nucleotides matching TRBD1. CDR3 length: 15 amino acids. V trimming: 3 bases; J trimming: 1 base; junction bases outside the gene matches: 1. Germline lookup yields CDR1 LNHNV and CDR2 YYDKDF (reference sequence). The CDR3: CATSRGQGGNYGYTF. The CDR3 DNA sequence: TGTGCCACCAGCAGGGGACAGGGGGGTAACTATGGCTACACCTTC.

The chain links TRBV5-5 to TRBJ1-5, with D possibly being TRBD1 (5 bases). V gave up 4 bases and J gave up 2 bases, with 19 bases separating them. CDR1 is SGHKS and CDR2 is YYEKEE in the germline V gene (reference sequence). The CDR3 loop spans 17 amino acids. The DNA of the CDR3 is TGTGCCAGCAGCCCTTACATTGCGGGGACGGGCAATCAGCCCCAGCATTTT. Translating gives CASSPYIAGTGNQPQHF.

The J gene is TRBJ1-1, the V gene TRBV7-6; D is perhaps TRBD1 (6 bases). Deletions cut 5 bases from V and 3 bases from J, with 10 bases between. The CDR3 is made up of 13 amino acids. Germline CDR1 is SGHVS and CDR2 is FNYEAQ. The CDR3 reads CASSPQGHTEAFF. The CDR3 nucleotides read TGTGCCAGCAGCCCACAGGGCCACACTGAAGCTTTCTTT. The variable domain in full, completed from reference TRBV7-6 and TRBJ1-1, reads GAGVSQSPRYKVTKRGQDVALRCDPISGHVSLYWYRQALGQGPEFLTYFNYEAQQDKSGLPNDRFSAERPEGSISTLTIQRTEQRDSAMYRCASSPQGHTEAFFGQGTRLTVV.

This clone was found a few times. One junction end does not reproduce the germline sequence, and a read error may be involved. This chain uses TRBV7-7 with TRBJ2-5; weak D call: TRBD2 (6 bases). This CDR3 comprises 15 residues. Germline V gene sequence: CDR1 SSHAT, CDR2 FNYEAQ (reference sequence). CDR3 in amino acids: CASSLDVGGGETQYF. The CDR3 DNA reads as TGTGCTAGCAGCTTAGATGTGGGGGGAGGAGAGACCCAGTACTTC.

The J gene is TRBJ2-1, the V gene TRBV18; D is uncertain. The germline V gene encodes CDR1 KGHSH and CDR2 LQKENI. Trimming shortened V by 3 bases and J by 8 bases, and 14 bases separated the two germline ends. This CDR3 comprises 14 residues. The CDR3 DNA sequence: TGTGCCAGCTCACCTATAAACCCCACGGATGAGCAGTTCTTC. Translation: CASSPINPTDEQFF.

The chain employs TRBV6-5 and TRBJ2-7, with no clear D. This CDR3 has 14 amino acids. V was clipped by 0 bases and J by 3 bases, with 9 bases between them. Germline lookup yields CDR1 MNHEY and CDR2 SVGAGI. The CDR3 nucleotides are TGTGCCAGCAGTTACTCGTTAACAGTCTACGAGCAGTACTTC. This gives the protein CASSYSLTVYEQYF.

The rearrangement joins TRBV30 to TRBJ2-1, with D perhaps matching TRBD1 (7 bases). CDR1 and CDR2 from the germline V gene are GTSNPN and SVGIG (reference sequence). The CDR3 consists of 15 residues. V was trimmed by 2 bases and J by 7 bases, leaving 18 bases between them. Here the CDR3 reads CAWSSVTGDWNEQFF. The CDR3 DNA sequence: TGTGCCTGGAGTTCTGTAACAGGGGACTGGAATGAGCAGTTCTTC.

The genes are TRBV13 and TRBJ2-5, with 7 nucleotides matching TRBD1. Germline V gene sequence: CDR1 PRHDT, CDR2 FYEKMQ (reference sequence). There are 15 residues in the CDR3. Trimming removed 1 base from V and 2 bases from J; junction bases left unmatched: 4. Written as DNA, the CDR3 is TGTGCCAGCAGCTTAGTGGGACAGCCTCAAGAGACCCAGTACTTC. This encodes CASSLVGQPQETQYF.

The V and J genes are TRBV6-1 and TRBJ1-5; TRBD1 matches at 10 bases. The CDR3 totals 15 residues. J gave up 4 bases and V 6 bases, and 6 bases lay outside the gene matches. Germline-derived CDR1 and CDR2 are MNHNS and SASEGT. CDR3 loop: CASRRDRGPNQPQHF. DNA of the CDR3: TGTGCCAGCAGACGGGACAGGGGCCCAAATCAGCCCCAGCATTTT.

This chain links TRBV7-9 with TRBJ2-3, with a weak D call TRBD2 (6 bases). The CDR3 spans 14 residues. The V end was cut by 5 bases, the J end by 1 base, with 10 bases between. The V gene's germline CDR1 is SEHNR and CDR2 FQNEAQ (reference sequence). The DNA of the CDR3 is TGTGCCAGCAGCCAACTAGCCGGCACAGATACGCAGTATTTT. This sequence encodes CASSQLAGTDTQYF.

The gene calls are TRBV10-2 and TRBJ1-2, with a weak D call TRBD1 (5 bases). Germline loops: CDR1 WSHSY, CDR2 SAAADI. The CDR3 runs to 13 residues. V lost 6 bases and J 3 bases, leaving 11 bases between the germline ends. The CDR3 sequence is CASRAQGDYGYTF. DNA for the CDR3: TGCGCCAGCAGGGCCCAGGGTGACTATGGCTACACCTTC.

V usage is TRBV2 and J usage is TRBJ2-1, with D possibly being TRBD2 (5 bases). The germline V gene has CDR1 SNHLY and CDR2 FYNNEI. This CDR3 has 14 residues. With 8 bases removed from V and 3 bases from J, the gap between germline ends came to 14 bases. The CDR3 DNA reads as TGTGCCAGCGTAAACTCCGGGGACTACAATGAGCAGTTCTTC. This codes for CASVNSGDYNEQFF. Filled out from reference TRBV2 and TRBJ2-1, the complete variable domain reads EPEVTQTPSHQVTQMGQEVILRCVPISNHLYFYWYRQILGQKVEFLVSFYNNEISEKSEIFDDQFSVERPDGSNFTLKIRSTKLEDSAMYFCASVNSGDYNEQFFGPGTRLTVL.